These T cell receptor beta chains were read from a single sample in a study of cytomegalovirus exposure and HLA in healthy donors. TCRdb's table, derived via immunoSEQ multiplex PCR, lists solely in-frame clones and lacks some. Here the sample spans roughly 110,000 clones, about 85% being singletons. Sample: PBMCs. All receptors derive from a man under 40 in good health and CMV-seronegative. Each CDR3 is given with its conserved first and last residue. The D gene is left open where the match is weak. The size field is filled for only some rows; it gives once, few, many or a size class.

TGTGCCAGTGGAGACAGGGGTAGTGGAGATACGCAGTATTTT	CASGDRGSGDTQYF	.	TRBV19	TRBJ2-3	TRBD1
TGTGCCAGCGGACTAGCGGGGGTGGTCGGGGAGCTGTTTTTT	CASGLAGVVGELFF	once	TRBV7-2	TRBJ2-2	TRBD2
TGTGCCAGCATCCCGACAGGGGATAAGGCTGAAGCTTTCTTT	CASIPTGDKAEAFF	.	TRBV7-9	TRBJ1-1	TRBD1
TGTGCCAGCAGCTCAGGACACCTCTCCTACGAGCAGTACTTC	CASSSGHLSYEQYF	once	TRBV11-2	TRBJ2-7	.
TGTGCCAGCAGTTTAGTATACAGGGGCCGAACTGAAGCTTTCTTT	CASSLVYRGRTEAFF	.	TRBV28	TRBJ1-1	TRBD1
TGTGCCAGCAGTTTACCCACCCGGGACAATAACTATGGCTACACCTTC	CASSLPTRDNNYGYTF	.	TRBV28	TRBJ1-2	.
TGCGCCAGCAGTCTTTCAGGGGGCTCTGAAAAACTGTTTTTT	CASSLSGGSEKLFF	.	TRBV23-1	TRBJ1-4	TRBD1
TGTGCCAGCAGTTCCTCTGCTAGCGGGGGGCGCGAGCAGTACTTC	CASSSSASGGREQYF	.	TRBV28	TRBJ2-7	TRBD2
TGTGCCAGCAGTGAACTAGCGGGAGGGCCAGATACGCAGTATTTT	CASSELAGGPDTQYF	.	TRBV6-1	TRBJ2-3	TRBD2
TGTGCCAGCAGCTCCCAGTCAGGTCCGGAAAAACTGTTTTTT	CASSSQSGPEKLFF	.	TRBV7-2	TRBJ1-4	.
TGTGCCAGCAGTTATCACGGGGATGGCTACACCTTC	CASSYHGDGYTF	few	TRBV6-5	TRBJ1-2	.
TGTGCCAGTAGGGCCCTGGGAGATCAGCCCCAGCATTTT	CASRALGDQPQHF	.	TRBV19	TRBJ1-5	.
TGTGCCAGCAGCTCCGCTCCAGGGGGTAACGGCTACACCTTC	CASSSAPGGNGYTF	.	TRBV5-4	TRBJ1-2	TRBD1
TGTGCCAGCAGTTTAAGGACAGGGGTGTACGAGCAGTACTTC	CASSLRTGVYEQYF	.	TRBV28	TRBJ2-7	TRBD1
TGTGCCAGCAGCGGAAGCGCGGGCAGAGCTGAAGCTTTCTTT	CASSGSAGRAEAFF	.	TRBV9	TRBJ1-1	.
TGTGCTAGCAGCTTAACAGGGTCGGAGACCCAGTACTTC	CASSLTGSETQYF	.	TRBV7-7	TRBJ2-5	.